This T cell receptor beta chain was retrieved from a study of T cell clonality in common variable immunodeficiency. Study-level results: CVID patient heterogeneity limited repertoire-clinical complication correlations. Authors noted CVID clonality's cause needs subpopulation repertoire sequencing. Fewer deletions and N-nucleotide insertions were reportedly seen in common variable immunodeficiency TCR beta sequences.

V was clipped by 6 bases and J by 6 bases, with 9 bases between them. This CDR3 contains 11 residues. Germline-derived CDR1 and CDR2 are KGHSH and LQKENI. This clone showed up just a few times. Its target is not known. The read halts 3 residues ahead of the CDR3 end, with the missing end drawn from the germline J gene. Equal genomic DNA amounts from CVID and control samples were sequenced. Assay used: immunoSEQ multiplex PCR; TCRdb lists only in-frame clones, some missing. The data show some 26,000 clones, with none appearing a single time. Sequencing was carried out using peripheral blood mononuclear cells. The rearrangement links TRBV18 to TRBJ2-7, with D tentatively TRBD1 (6 bases). This receptor was obtained from a human donor with common variable immunodeficiency. The CDR3 DNA, read in part, is TGTGCCAGCTCTCAAGGGGGCGAG. It is translated as CASSQGGE. The full CDR3 sequence reads CASSQGGEQYF.